This T cell receptor beta chain was profiled in a study of human T cells and chemical hapten exposure. CDR1 is MNHNY, CDR2 SVGAGI, per germline (reference sequence). The V gene lost 3 bases and the J gene lost 2 bases, with 11 bases spanning the gap. The CDR3 sequence is 14 residues long. This clonotype occurred many times. Time point denoted: patch test 1, 2 weeks after DPC sensitization. Treatment reported: therapeutic diphenylcyclopropenone sensitization with weekly scalp DPC. Sample donors consisted of patients with alopecia, aged 18 to 70 years, who were suitable for DPC. What the library attached to individual cDNA molecules were unique molecular identifiers. TCRdb re-called the RACE reads through MiXCR, storing one row per CDR3 protein. The table includes more than 95,000 distinct CDR3 sequences, over 10% detected once.

The TCR was taken from a woman between 50 and 59 years old with alopecia areata. Some clones in this sample may be carry-over from other donors' samples. The rearrangement uses TRBV6-6 and TRBJ2-7, with D possibly TRBD2 on 7 matching bases. The sample in question was whole blood, obtained in connection with sensitization to the hapten diphenylcyclopropenone (DPC). As DNA, the CDR3 is TGTGCCAGCAGTTATAGGGGGGGGACCTACGAGCAGTACTTC. Translating it yields CASSYRGGTYEQYF.